The 18 T cell receptor beta chains reported below all come from one sample, sequenced in a study of shared clonotypes between healthy human individuals. TCRdb's table, derived via immunoSEQ multiplex PCR, lists solely in-frame clones and lacks some. The data contain 2.5 million or so clones, approximately 90% of them singletons. The material sequenced was naive CD4+ T cells sorted from blood. The subset is: CD45RA+ positively selected. These receptors all stem from a man aged 18-30 years in good health.

The V gene is TRBV2, the J gene TRBJ2-6, with 10 bases fitting TRBD1. Germline CDR1 reads SNHLY; CDR2 reads FYNNEI. V was clipped by 7 bases and J by 2 bases; unmatched bases: 14. This CDR3 has 19 residues. The CDR3 here is CASTPLPGTGEAGANVLTF. In DNA form, the CDR3 reads TGTGCCAGCACCCCTTTACCCGGGACAGGGGAAGCTGGGGCCAACGTCCTGACTTTC.

The genes are TRBV6-5 and TRBJ2-2; D is undetermined. Trimming left V 3 bases short and J 5 bases short, with 13 bases between. This CDR3 is 15 amino acids long. Germline CDR1 is MNHEY and CDR2 is SVGAGI. As DNA, the CDR3 is TGTGCCAGCAGTTATAATGACCTCGGGACCGGGGAGCTGTTTTTT. Residues: CASSYNDLGTGELFF.

CDR3 in DNA: TGTGCCAGCAGCCTCAGGGACAGCAAAAAAGGGGAGACCCAGTACTTC. This gives the protein CASSLRDSKKGETQYF. This chain joins TRBV12-1 and TRBJ2-5; TRBD1, as called in the table, went unchecked against the DNA. TRBV12-1 is classified as a pseudogene. This CDR3 is 16 amino acids long.

The chain links TRBV9 to TRBJ2-1; 13 bases agree with TRBD2. The germline V gene encodes CDR1 SGDLS and CDR2 YYNGEE. With 3 bases clipped from V and 0 bases from J, the junction kept 9 bases outside the gene matches. This CDR3 contains 19 residues. The CDR3 protein is CASSASGTSGKSSYNEQFF. The DNA for the CDR3 is TGTGCCAGCAGCGCTAGTGGGACTAGCGGGAAGAGCTCCTACAATGAGCAGTTCTTC.

The chain joins TRBV30 to TRBJ1-1; 7 bases line up with TRBD1. This CDR3 is 14 amino acids long. Germline CDR1 reads GTSNPN; CDR2 reads SVGIG (reference sequence). After removal of 0 bases from V and 4 bases from J, the junction contained 5 bases not matched to a gene. CDR3 amino acids: CAWSVPGGFTEAFF. The CDR3 bases are TGTGCCTGGAGTGTGCCAGGGGGATTCACTGAAGCTTTCTTT.

This chain connects TRBV4-1 to TRBJ2-1, with a possible D match to TRBD2 (6 bases). The CDR3 loop spans 16 amino acids. V gave up 1 base and J gave up 5 bases, with 15 bases separating them. Per the germline V gene, CDR1 is MGHRA and CDR2 is YSYEKL. The CDR3 loop is CASSQAIGGDHNEQFF. The CDR3 DNA reads as TGCGCCAGCAGCCAAGCGATAGGAGGGGACCACAATGAGCAGTTCTTC.

This chain joins TRBV19 and TRBJ2-2; 7 nucleotides align to TRBD1. V gave up 6 bases and J gave up 7 bases; unmatched junction bases: 14. This CDR3 spans 16 amino acids. Germline V gene sequence: CDR1 LNHDA, CDR2 SQIVND (reference sequence). CDR3 sequence: CASSIYGKGAGGELFF. The CDR3 DNA reads as TGTGCCAGTAGCATATATGGGAAGGGGGCTGGCGGGGAGCTGTTTTTT.

The J gene is TRBJ2-5, the V gene TRBV5-1; TRBD2 agrees at 11 bases. The CDR3 is 15 residues long. Germline V lookup: CDR1 SGHRS, CDR2 YFSETQ. V trimming: 5 bases; J trimming: 1 base; junction bases outside the gene matches: 4. The CDR3 coding sequence is TGCGCCAGCAGGCCCGGGACTAGCGGCCAAGAGACCCAGTACTTC. Translated, it gives CASRPGTSGQETQYF.

The chain joins TRBV15 to TRBJ2-7; D not certain. The CDR3 loop spans 15 amino acids. Germline loops: CDR1 LNHNV, CDR2 YYDKDF (reference sequence). Trimming took off 0 bases at V and 4 bases at J, with 13 bases between the two ends. The CDR3 loop is CATSRDRPPYYEQYF. The CDR3 coding sequence is TGTGCCACCAGCAGAGATCGGCCCCCTTATTACGAGCAGTACTTC. Full variable domain (missing parts from reference TRBV15 and TRBJ2-7): DAMVIQNPRYQVTQFGKPVTLSCSQTLNHNVMYWYQQKSSQAPKLLFHYYDKDFNNEADTPDNFQSRRPNTSFCFLDIRSPGLGDTAMYLCATSRDRPPYYEQYFGPGTRLTVT.

This clone has more than one count but fewer than ten. The rearrangement uses TRBV7-8 and TRBJ1-5; maybe TRBD1 (6 bases). The V gene's germline CDR1 is SGHVS and CDR2 FQNEAQ. Trimming left V 0 bases short and J 6 bases short, with 24 bases between. The CDR3 is 19 amino acids. The CDR3 sequence is CASSLAYGRGTRGAQPQHF. The CDR3 DNA is TGTGCCAGCAGCTTAGCGTACGGCAGGGGAACGAGGGGAGCTCAGCCCCAGCATTTT.

A note on this clone: This sample includes further DNA sequences coding for the same CDR3. The chain carries TRBV25-1 and TRBJ1-5; TRBD1 matches 7 bases. CDR1 and CDR2 from the germline V gene are MGHDK and SYGVNS. V shed 4 bases and J 6 bases; nucleotides not matched to a gene: 3. The length of the CDR3 is 13 residues. Written as DNA, the CDR3 is TGTGCCAGCAGTGGACAGGGCAGTCAGCCCCAGCATTTT. Encoded protein: CASSGQGSQPQHF.

V gene TRBV5-1 combines with J gene TRBJ2-3; 9 bases are shared with TRBD2. Germline CDR1 is SGHRS and CDR2 is YFSETQ. The CDR3 contains 15 residues. The J segment lost 4 bases and the V segment lost 2 bases, leaving 5 bases of the junction unmatched. CDR3 nucleotides: TGCGCCAGCAGCTTAGCGGGGGGCGTCCCAGATACGCAGTATTTT. It encodes CASSLAGGVPDTQYF.

The rearrangement uses TRBV12-5 and TRBJ2-5; D is perhaps TRBD1 (5 bases). Germline CDR1 is LGHNT and CDR2 is FRNRAP. CDR3 length: 16 amino acids. The germline V and J ends were trimmed by 2 bases and 0 bases, with 13 bases remaining between them. The CDR3 reads CASGLFLLRDQETQYF. CDR3 in DNA: TGTGCTAGTGGTTTGTTTCTACTCAGGGACCAAGAGACCCAGTACTTC.

CDR3 sequence reads: CASSLEDYGYTF. CDR3 nucleotide sequence: TGTGCCAGCAGTTTGGAGGACTATGGCTACACCTTC. The genes are TRBV28 and TRBJ1-2; the D is unclear. CDR1 MDHEN and CDR2 SYDVKM come from the germline V gene. V was shortened by 3 bases and J by 3 bases, with 5 bases between the two germline ends. This CDR3 is 12 amino acids long.

The chain couples TRBV5-1 to TRBJ2-2, with 7 bases lining up with TRBD1. Germline lookup yields CDR1 SGHRS and CDR2 YFSETQ. Unmatched junction bases numbered 6, after V lost 5 bases and J lost 2 bases. The CDR3 extends over 15 amino acids. CDR3 nucleotides: TGCGCCAGCAGACAGGGACAGTCCAACACCGGGGAGCTGTTTTTT. Translated, it gives CASRQGQSNTGELFF.

The V and J genes are TRBV7-9 and TRBJ1-2; 8 bases map to TRBD1. V gave up 4 bases and J gave up 5 bases; unmatched junction bases: 9. CDR1 SEHNR and CDR2 FQNEAQ come from the germline V gene (reference sequence). This CDR3 comprises 15 residues. The CDR3 sequence is CASSSDRVQIYGYTF. The CDR3 nucleotides are TGTGCCAGCAGCTCGGACAGGGTACAAATATATGGCTACACCTTC. The entire variable domain, with the rest obtained from reference TRBV7-9 and TRBJ1-2, is as follows: DTGVSQNPRHKITKRGQNVTFRCDPISEHNRLYWYRQTLGQGPEFLTYFQNEAQLEKSRLLSDRFSAERPKGSFSTLEIQRTEQGDSAMYLCASSSDRVQIYGYTFGSGTRLTVV.

This chain connects TRBV12-5 to TRBJ2-7; TRBD2 might be the D (5 bases). The CDR3 contains 14 residues. Trimming took off 8 bases at V and 2 bases at J, with 16 bases between the two ends. Germline lookup yields CDR1 LGHNT and CDR2 FRNRAP. The CDR3 nucleotides are TGTGCTAGTCAGGATGACGGGGTTCCCTACGAGCAGTACTTC. Translating gives CASQDDGVPYEQYF.

There are a few counts of this clone. This chain joins TRBV10-3 and TRBJ2-3; 14 bases fit TRBD2. This CDR3 spans 13 amino acids. Germline CDR1 is ENHRY and CDR2 is SYGVKD. The CDR3: CVTGLAGADTQYF. DNA for the CDR3: TGTGTCACGGGACTAGCGGGAGCCGATACGCAGTATTTT.